The TCR beta chain described here comes from a study of technical replicates of blood from a handful of donors (dated by TCRdb to about 2017). Details on this clone: Its target antigen remains unknown. No qualities accompany the bases; no much larger clone lies one base away.

The library was made by the immunoSEQ multiplex PCR assay. The clones in this table, taken by TCRdb from immuneACCESS, are in-frame only. Not every clone is retained; where verified, under half of the shortfall comes from an unresolved V gene, and the cause of the rest is unknown. In this sample the table shows some 15,000 clones, over 80% of which occur a single time. The ten largest clones capture roughly 12% of the sample. Relative to germline, V is 7 bases shorter and J is 5 bases shorter, with 14 bases between their ends. Reading from cysteine to phenylalanine, the CDR3 counts 14 amino acids. The read is trimmed to its CDR3 DNA, 42 bases read in frame from base 1. From a lookup of the germline V gene, CDR1 and CDR2 are MNHEY and SVGAGI.

The source material was PBMCs. The chain is assembled from TRBV6-5 and TRBJ2-2; D gene: possibly TRBD1, on 6 matching bases. The TCR originated in a human donor in good health. The DNA is TGTGCCAGCAAACCGCGTAGGGGGACCGGGGAGCTGTTTTTT. This codes for CASKPRRGTGELFF.